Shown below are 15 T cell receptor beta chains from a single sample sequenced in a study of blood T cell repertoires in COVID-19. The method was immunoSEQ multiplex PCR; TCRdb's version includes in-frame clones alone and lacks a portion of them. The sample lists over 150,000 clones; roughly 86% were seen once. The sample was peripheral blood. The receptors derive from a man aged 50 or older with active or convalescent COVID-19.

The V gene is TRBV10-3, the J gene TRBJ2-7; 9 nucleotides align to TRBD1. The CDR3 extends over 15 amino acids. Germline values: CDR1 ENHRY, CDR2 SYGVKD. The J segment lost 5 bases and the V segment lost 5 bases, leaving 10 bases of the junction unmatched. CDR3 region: CAISYPGQGMDEQYF. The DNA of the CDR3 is TGTGCCATCAGTTATCCGGGACAGGGTATGGACGAGCAGTACTTC.

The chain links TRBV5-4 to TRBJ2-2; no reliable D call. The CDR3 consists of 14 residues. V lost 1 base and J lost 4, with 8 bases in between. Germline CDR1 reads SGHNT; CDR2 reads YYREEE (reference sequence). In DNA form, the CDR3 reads TGTGCCAGCAGCTTGTTGACATCCACCGGGGAGCTGTTTTTT. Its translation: CASSLLTSTGELFF.

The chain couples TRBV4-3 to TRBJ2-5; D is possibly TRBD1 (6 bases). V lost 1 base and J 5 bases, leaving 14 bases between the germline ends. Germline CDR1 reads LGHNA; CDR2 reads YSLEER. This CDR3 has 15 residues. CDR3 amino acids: CASSQARDNWETQYF. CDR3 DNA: TGCGCCAGCAGCCAAGCTAGGGACAATTGGGAGACCCAGTACTTC.

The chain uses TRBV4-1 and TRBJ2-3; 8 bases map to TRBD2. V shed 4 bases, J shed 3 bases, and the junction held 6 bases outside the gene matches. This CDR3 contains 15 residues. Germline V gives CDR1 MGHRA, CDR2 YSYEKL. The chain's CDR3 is CASSRAGALTDTQYF. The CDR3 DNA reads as TGCGCCAGCAGCCGAGCGGGAGCGTTAACAGATACGCAGTATTTT.

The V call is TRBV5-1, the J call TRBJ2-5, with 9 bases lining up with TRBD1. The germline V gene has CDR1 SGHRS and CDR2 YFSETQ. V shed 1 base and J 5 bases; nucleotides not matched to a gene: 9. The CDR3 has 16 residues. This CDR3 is CASSLLGTGYLETQYF. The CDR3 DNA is TGCGCCAGCAGCTTGCTCGGGACAGGGTATTTGGAGACCCAGTACTTC.

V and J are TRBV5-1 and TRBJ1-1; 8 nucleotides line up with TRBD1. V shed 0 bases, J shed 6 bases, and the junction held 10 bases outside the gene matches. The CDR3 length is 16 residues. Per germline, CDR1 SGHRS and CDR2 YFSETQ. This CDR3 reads CASSLASQGAGAEAFF. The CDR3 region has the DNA TGCGCCAGCAGCTTGGCCAGTCAGGGGGCGGGAGCTGAAGCTTTCTTT.

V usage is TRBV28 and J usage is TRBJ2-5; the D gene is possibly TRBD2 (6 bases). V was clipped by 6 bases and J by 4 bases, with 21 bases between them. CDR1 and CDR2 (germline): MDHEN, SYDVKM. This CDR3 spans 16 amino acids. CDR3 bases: TGTGCCAGCAGCCCCGGGGACTTTTACCACAGAGAGACCCAGTACTTC. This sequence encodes CASSPGDFYHRETQYF.

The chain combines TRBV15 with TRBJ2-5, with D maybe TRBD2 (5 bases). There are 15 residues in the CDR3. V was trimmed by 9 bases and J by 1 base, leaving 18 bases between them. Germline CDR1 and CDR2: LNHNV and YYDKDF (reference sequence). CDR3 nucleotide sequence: TGTGCCACACGGGATCTTCAACGCCCCCAAGAGACCCAGTACTTC. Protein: CATRDLQRPQETQYF.

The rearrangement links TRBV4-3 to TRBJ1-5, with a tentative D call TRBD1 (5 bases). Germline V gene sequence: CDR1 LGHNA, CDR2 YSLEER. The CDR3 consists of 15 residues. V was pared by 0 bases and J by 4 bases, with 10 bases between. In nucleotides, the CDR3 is TGCGCCAGCAGCCAAGACTCTTCAGGGAATCAGCCCCAGCATTTT. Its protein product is CASSQDSSGNQPQHF.

CDR3 nucleotides: TGTGCCAGCTCACCAGACAGTTCTAACTATGGCTACACCTTC. Protein product: CASSPDSSNYGYTF. The gene calls are TRBV18 and TRBJ1-2, with D tentatively TRBD1 (5 bases). Germline V gives CDR1 KGHSH, CDR2 LQKENI. The CDR3 has 14 residues. Trimming stripped 2 bases from V and 0 bases from J, with 7 bases between. The full variable domain, completed using reference TRBV18 and TRBJ1-2, is NAGVMQNPRHLVRRRGQEARLRCSPMKGHSHVYWYRQLPEEGLKFMVYLQKENIIDESGMPKERFSAEFPKEGPSILRIQQVVRGDSAAYFCASSPDSSNYGYTFGSGTRLTVV.

The CDR3 coding sequence is TGTGCCAGCACCAAGAGGAGTGGCACAGATACGCAGTATTTT. It specifies CASTKRSGTDTQYF. The J gene is TRBJ2-3, the V gene TRBV19; D gene ambiguous. The V gene's germline CDR1 is LNHDA and CDR2 SQIVND (reference sequence). The CDR3 loop spans 14 amino acids. V lost 9 bases to trimming and J lost 1 base, with 14 bases between them. The whole variable domain, filled in from reference TRBV19 and TRBJ2-3, reads DGGITQSPKYLFRKEGQNVTLSCEQNLNHDAMYWYRQDPGQGLRLIYYSQIVNDFQKGDIAEGYSVSREKKESFPLTVTSAQKNPTAFYLCASTKRSGTDTQYFGPGTRLTVL.

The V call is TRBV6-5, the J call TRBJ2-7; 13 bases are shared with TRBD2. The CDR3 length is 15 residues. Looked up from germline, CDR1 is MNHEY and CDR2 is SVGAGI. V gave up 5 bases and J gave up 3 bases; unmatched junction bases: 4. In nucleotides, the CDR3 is TGTGCCAGCAGTACTAGACTAGCGGGAGGCTACGAGCAGTACTTC. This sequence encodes CASSTRLAGGYEQYF.

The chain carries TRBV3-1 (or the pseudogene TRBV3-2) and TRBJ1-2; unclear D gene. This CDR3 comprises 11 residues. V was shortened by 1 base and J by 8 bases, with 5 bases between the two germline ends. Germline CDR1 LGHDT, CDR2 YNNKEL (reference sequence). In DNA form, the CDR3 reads TGTGCCAGCAGCCAAGGCGGAGGCTACACCTTC. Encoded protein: CASSQGGGYTF.

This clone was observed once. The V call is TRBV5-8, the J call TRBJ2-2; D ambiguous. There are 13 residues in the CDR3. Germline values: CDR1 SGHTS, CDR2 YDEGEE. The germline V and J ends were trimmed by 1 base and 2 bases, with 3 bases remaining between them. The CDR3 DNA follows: TGTGCCAGCAGCTTGACAAACACCGGGGAGCTGTTTTTT. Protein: CASSLTNTGELFF.

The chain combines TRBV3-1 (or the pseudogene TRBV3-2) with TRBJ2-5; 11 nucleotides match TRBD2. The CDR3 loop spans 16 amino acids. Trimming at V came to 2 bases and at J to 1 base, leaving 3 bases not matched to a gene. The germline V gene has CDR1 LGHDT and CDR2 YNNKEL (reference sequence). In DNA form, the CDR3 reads TGTGCCAGCAGCCAACCTAGCGGGGGGTCCCAAGAGACCCAGTACTTC. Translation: CASSQPSGGSQETQYF.